Below are 31 T cell receptor beta chains sequenced from a single sample in a study of shared clonotypes between healthy human individuals. Clones were sequenced by immunoSEQ multiplex PCR, and TCRdb holds only the in-frame ones, with some missing. The sample holds some 1.4 million clones, roughly 97% seen once. Sequenced: naive CD4+ T cells sorted from blood. The subset: CD45RA+ positively selected. The receptors derive from a man aged 30-40 years in good health.

V is TRBV7-2 and J is TRBJ2-3, with 10 bases matching TRBD2. The ends lost 4 bases at V and 6 bases at J; junction bases unmatched: 7. The CDR3 is made up of 15 amino acids. The germline gives CDR1 SGHTA, CDR2 FQGNSA. The CDR3 loop is CASSSLFSGRDTQYF. Here the CDR3 DNA reads TGTGCCAGCAGCTCCCTTTTTAGCGGGAGGGATACGCAGTATTTT.

V usage is TRBV19 and J usage is TRBJ2-3; D may be TRBD1 or TRBD2 (5 bases each). The CDR3 is 17 residues long. Trimming shortened V by 9 bases and J by 0 bases, and 22 bases separated the two germline ends. CDR1 is LNHDA, CDR2 SQIVND, per germline (reference sequence). CDR3 amino acids: CASDPRGSHSSTDTQYF. CDR3 coding DNA: TGTGCCAGCGATCCCCGGGGCTCCCACTCTAGCACAGATACGCAGTATTTT.

The chain recombines TRBV30 with TRBJ1-3; TRBD1 matches 10 bases. This CDR3 spans 15 amino acids. Trimming cost V 4 bases and J 2 bases; bases outside gene matches: 5. Germline CDR1 is GTSNPN and CDR2 is SVGIG (reference sequence). CDR3 nucleotides: TGTGCCTGGAAGTCCGGGACAGGGGCTGGAAACACCATATATTTT. It translates to CAWKSGTGAGNTIYF. The variable domain in full, completed from reference TRBV30 and TRBJ1-3, reads SQTIHQWPATLVQPVGSPLSLECTVEGTSNPNLYWYRQAAGRGLQLLFYSVGIGQISSEVPQNLSASRPQDRQFILSSKKLLLSDSGFYLCAWKSGTGAGNTIYFGEGSWLTVV.

In DNA form, the CDR3 reads TGTGCCAGCAGGGAGCGGGAGTACTCCTACGAGCAGTACTTC. It yields the protein CASREREYSYEQYF. This chain links TRBV7-2 with TRBJ2-7; TRBD2 agrees at 8 bases. The V gene's germline CDR1 is SGHTA and CDR2 FQGNSA. The CDR3 is made up of 14 amino acids. V was pared by 6 bases and J by 0 bases, with 4 bases of the junction left unmatched.

This clone was seen only once. The V and J genes are TRBV7-2 and TRBJ2-3; TRBD2 matches 9 bases. Germline CDR1 and CDR2: SGHTA and FQGNSA. V dropped 4 bases and J dropped 2; count of bases not matched to a gene: 4. The CDR3 contains 15 residues. CDR3 loop: CASSSLAGYTDTQYF. The CDR3 DNA sequence: TGTGCCAGCAGCTCCCTAGCGGGGTACACAGATACGCAGTATTTT. Filled out from reference TRBV7-2 and TRBJ2-3, the complete variable domain reads GAGVSQSPSNKVTEKGKDVELRCDPISGHTALYWYRQSLGQGLEFLIYFQGNSAPDKSGLPSDRFSAERTGGSVSTLTIQRTQQEDSAVYLCASSSLAGYTDTQYFGPGTRLTVL.

The chain employs TRBV29-1 and TRBJ2-5; 15 positions agree with TRBD2. This CDR3 region has 16 residues. The germline V gene has CDR1 SQVTM and CDR2 ANQGSEA. J was trimmed by 5 bases and V by 4 bases; bases with no gene match: 8. This CDR3 reads CSVAPGLAGGKETQYF. The CDR3 region has the DNA TGCAGCGTTGCCCCGGGACTAGCGGGAGGAAAGGAGACCCAGTACTTC.

J is TRBJ1-3 and V is TRBV18; D might be TRBD1 (6 bases). There are 16 residues in the CDR3. The germline V gene encodes CDR1 KGHSH and CDR2 LQKENI. Trimming took 2 bases from V and 0 from J, leaving 11 bases between them. As DNA, the CDR3 is TGTGCCAGCTCACCAACAACAGGGAGCTCTGGAAACACCATATATTTT. Translating it yields CASSPTTGSSGNTIYF. Combining the CDR3 with reference TRBV18 and TRBJ1-3 gives the whole variable domain NAGVMQNPRHLVRRRGQEARLRCSPMKGHSHVYWYRQLPEEGLKFMVYLQKENIIDESGMPKERFSAEFPKEGPSILRIQQVVRGDSAAYFCASSPTTGSSGNTIYFGEGSWLTVV.

The CDR3 here is CASSSGTEKSYNEQFF. CDR3 coding DNA: TGTGCCAGCAGCTCTGGGACTGAGAAGTCCTACAATGAGCAGTTCTTC. This rearrangement joins TRBV13 to TRBJ2-1, with TRBD2 as a possible D gene (6 bases). Germline V lookup: CDR1 PRHDT, CDR2 FYEKMQ (reference sequence). This CDR3 comprises 16 residues. V was cut by 4 bases and J by 1 base, with 14 bases left in between.

V is TRBV28 and J is TRBJ2-7; 11 bases map to TRBD2. This CDR3 comprises 19 residues. V lost 5 bases, J lost 2 bases, and 17 bases stayed unmatched. Germline CDR1 and CDR2: MDHEN and SYDVKM. CDR3 coding DNA: TGTGCCAGCAGTGCGCATGCGGGACTAGCGGTATTTAATACCTACGAGCAGTACTTC. This codes for CASSAHAGLAVFNTYEQYF.

The chain uses TRBV9 and TRBJ2-1; 11 bases line up with TRBD2. V lost 3 bases to trimming and J lost 6 bases; unmatched junction nucleotides: 2. The CDR3 covers 14 residues. Germline lookup yields CDR1 SGDLS and CDR2 YYNGEE. CDR3 sequence reads: CASSALAGVNEQFF. DNA of the CDR3: TGTGCCAGCAGCGCACTAGCGGGAGTCAATGAGCAGTTCTTC. Together with reference TRBV9 and TRBJ2-1, the CDR3 gives the full variable domain: DSGVTQTPKHLITATGQRVTLRCSPRSGDLSVYWYQQSLDQGLQFLIQYYNGEERAKGNILERFSAQQFPDLHSELNLSSLELGDSALYFCASSALAGVNEQFFGPGTRLTVL.

The chain is built from TRBV11-2 and TRBJ2-1; D may correspond to TRBD1 or TRBD2 (5 bases each). The V gene's germline CDR1 is SGHAT and CDR2 FQNNGV. This CDR3 comprises 17 residues. Deletions cut 5 bases from V and 7 bases from J, with 24 bases between. The DNA of the CDR3 is TGTGCCAGCAGCCCCCATCTAGGCCTACCTGGGGGAAATGAGCAGTTCTTC. Translating gives CASSPHLGLPGGNEQFF.

The count of this clone is one. The genes are TRBV13 and TRBJ2-7; 13 nucleotides line up with TRBD2. CDR3 length: 17 amino acids. Trimming at V came to 2 bases and at J to 5 bases, leaving 9 bases not matched to a gene. CDR1 PRHDT and CDR2 FYEKMQ come from the germline V gene (reference sequence). The CDR3 region has the DNA TGTGCCAGCAGCTTACGAACTAGCGGGAGGGAATGGGACGAGCAGTACTTC. Protein product: CASSLRTSGREWDEQYF.

The chain recombines TRBV5-1 with TRBJ2-1; TRBD2 aligns across 7 bases. After removal of 0 bases from V and 3 bases from J, the junction contained 6 bases not matched to a gene. CDR1 is SGHRS, CDR2 YFSETQ, per germline. This CDR3 comprises 16 residues. CDR3 DNA: TGCGCCAGCAGCTTGGCAGGCGGGAGATACTACAATGAGCAGTTCTTC. This sequence encodes CASSLAGGRYYNEQFF.

The V call is TRBV5-6, the J call TRBJ2-5, with D possibly matching TRBD1 (6 bases). The germline CDR1 and CDR2 sequences are SGHDT and YYEEEE. The CDR3 is 16 amino acids. Trimming shortened V by 0 bases and J by 1 base, and 13 bases separated the two germline ends. As DNA, the CDR3 is TGTGCCAGCAGCTTGGTTGGGGGCGCGCCCCAAGAGACCCAGTACTTC. It encodes CASSLVGGAPQETQYF.

This clone was recorded only once. V is TRBV10-1 and J is TRBJ2-3, with TRBD2 matching over 8 bases. J was trimmed by 0 bases and V by 5 bases; bases with no gene match: 4. CDR3 size: 15 residues. From germline, CDR1 is WNHNN and CDR2 SYGVQD (reference sequence). The CDR3 nucleotides are TGCGCCAGCAGTACTAGCGGCCCTAGCACAGATACGCAGTATTTT. Residues: CASSTSGPSTDTQYF.

Points on this clone: Distinct nucleotide sequences in the sample also encode this CDR3. The CDR3 nucleotides are TGTGCCAGCAGTTTTTGGCAGGGGGCTTACGAGCAGTACTTC. It codes for CASSFWQGAYEQYF. The chain links TRBV28 to TRBJ2-7; 8 bases are a match to TRBD1. Germline assignment: CDR1 MDHEN and CDR2 SYDVKM. This CDR3 is 14 amino acids long. The trim removed 3 bases at V and 4 bases at J, leaving 5 bases unmatched. Complete variable domain (other parts from reference TRBV28 and TRBJ2-7): DVKVTQSSRYLVKRTGEKVFLECVQDMDHENMFWYRQDPGLGLRLIYFSYDVKMKEKGDIPEGYSVSREKKERFSLILESASTNQTSMYLCASSFWQGAYEQYFGPGTRLTVT.

V gene TRBV7-2 combines with J gene TRBJ2-2; 12 nucleotides align to TRBD2. The germline gives CDR1 SGHTA, CDR2 FQGNSA. V trimming: 3 bases; J trimming: 6 bases; junction bases outside the gene matches: 5. The CDR3 is made up of 16 amino acids. The CDR3 DNA reads TGTGCCAGCAGCTTGACTAGCGGGAGCCATGCCGGGGAGCTGTTTTTT. As protein: CASSLTSGSHAGELFF.

The chain is built from TRBV11-2 and TRBJ2-1; D possibly corresponds to TRBD2 (6 bases). This CDR3 is built from 16 residues. Germline loops: CDR1 SGHAT, CDR2 FQNNGV. Trimming removed 5 bases at V and 5 bases at J, with 19 bases between. CDR3 DNA sequence: TGTGCCAGCAGCATATACGGGAGTTTTGGTGACAATGAGCAGTTCTTC. Translated, it gives CASSIYGSFGDNEQFF.

This clone appeared a single time. The CDR3 spells CASSFAAGSYEQYF. The CDR3 DNA reads TGTGCCAGCAGTTTCGCCGCTGGCTCCTACGAGCAGTACTTC. The chain has TRBV28 and TRBJ2-7; D is ambiguous. The CDR3 runs to 14 residues. CDR1 and CDR2 from the germline V gene are MDHEN and SYDVKM. Trimming removed 3 bases at V and 0 bases at J, with 9 bases between. The variable domain in full, completed from reference TRBV28 and TRBJ2-7, reads DVKVTQSSRYLVKRTGEKVFLECVQDMDHENMFWYRQDPGLGLRLIYFSYDVKMKEKGDIPEGYSVSREKKERFSLILESASTNQTSMYLCASSFAAGSYEQYFGPGTRLTVT.

The table lists this clone with a count of one. This rearrangement joins TRBV5-1 to TRBJ2-7; maybe TRBD1 (5 bases). Germline V gene lookup returns CDR1 SGHRS and CDR2 YFSETQ. The CDR3 is 14 amino acids. Trimming took 3 bases from V and 0 from J, leaving 10 bases between them. CDR3 residues: CASSYGHLSYEQYF. The CDR3 nucleotides read TGCGCCAGCAGCTACGGACACCTCTCCTACGAGCAGTACTTC. Looking up the rest from reference TRBV5-1 and TRBJ2-7 gives the full variable domain: KAGVTQTPRYLIKTRGQQVTLSCSPISGHRSVSWYQQTPGQGLQFLFEYFSETQRNKGNFPGRFSGRQFSNSRSEMNVSTLELGDSALYLCASSYGHLSYEQYFGPGTRLTVT.

The rearrangement joins TRBV5-6 to TRBJ2-3; TRBD2 might be the D (5 bases). CDR3 length: 15 residues. Trimming cost V 4 bases and J 2 bases, with 14 bases left between them. Per the germline V gene, CDR1 is SGHDT and CDR2 is YYEEEE. CDR3 nucleotide sequence: TGTGCCAGCAGCCCAGGACTGACAAACACAGATACGCAGTATTTT. Residues: CASSPGLTNTDTQYF.

The V call is TRBV10-2, the J call TRBJ1-2; D remains unclear. Germline-derived CDR1 and CDR2 are WSHSY and SAAADI. This CDR3 region has 13 residues. The V end was cut by 3 bases, the J end by 4 bases, with 9 bases between. CDR3 DNA sequence: TGCGCCAGCAGTGACAGCCGGGCCTATGGCTACACCTTC. Its protein is CASSDSRAYGYTF.

The CDR3 DNA follows: TGTGCCAGCAGCTTGGACAGGGGGGTAGAGACCCAGTACTTC. Translation: CASSLDRGVETQYF. The chain links TRBV5-4 to TRBJ2-5; TRBD1 matches 8 bases. The germline V gene has CDR1 SGHNT and CDR2 YYREEE (reference sequence). The CDR3 has 14 residues. V gave up 0 bases and J gave up 4 bases; unmatched junction bases: 2.

The chain recombines TRBV7-9 with TRBJ1-3, with unresolved D. This CDR3 spans 15 amino acids. V was clipped by 5 bases and J by 0 bases, with 11 bases between them. CDR1 SEHNR and CDR2 FQNEAQ come from the germline V gene (reference sequence). The CDR3 coding sequence is TGTGCCAGCAGCGGAGGGTCCGGCTCTGGAAACACCATATATTTT. It translates to CASSGGSGSGNTIYF.

The chain joins TRBV27 to TRBJ2-3; the match to TRBD2 covers 11 bases. Germline V gives CDR1 MNHEY, CDR2 SMNVEV (reference sequence). Trimming cost V 5 bases and J 3 bases; bases outside gene matches: 10. The CDR3 totals 17 residues. The CDR3 nucleotides read TGTGCCAGCAGTAAAACCGGGACTAGCGGACCGACAGATACGCAGTATTTT. Protein sequence: CASSKTGTSGPTDTQYF.

V and J are TRBV7-9 and TRBJ2-7; the D is unclear. Germline assignment: CDR1 SEHNR and CDR2 FQNEAQ (reference sequence). With 2 bases removed from V and 3 bases from J, the gap between germline ends came to 14 bases. This CDR3 contains 15 residues. Here the CDR3 DNA reads TGTGCCAGCAGCTTAAATGTGGGGTTTGTCTACGAGCAGTACTTC. Its protein is CASSLNVGFVYEQYF.

The rearrangement joins TRBV7-8 to TRBJ2-2, with D hard to call. Trimming removed 2 bases from V and 9 bases from J, with 13 bases in between. The CDR3 runs 14 residues. The germline gives CDR1 SGHVS, CDR2 FQNEAQ. The CDR3: CASSLQHSPRELFF. The CDR3 coding sequence is TGTGCCAGCAGCTTACAACACAGCCCCCGGGAGCTGTTTTTT.

The gene calls are TRBV18 and TRBJ2-7, with 10 nucleotides matching TRBD1. The germline V gene encodes CDR1 KGHSH and CDR2 LQKENI. The CDR3 runs to 15 residues. Germline trimming cut 5 bases from V and 2 bases from J; bases unmatched to any gene: 6. Here the CDR3 reads CASSSRDRGTYEQYF. CDR3 in DNA: TGTGCCAGCTCATCAAGGGACAGGGGAACCTACGAGCAGTACTTC.

The chain uses TRBV6-1 and TRBJ1-1, with 9 bases aligning to TRBD1. The CDR3 loop spans 15 amino acids. Germline V gene data show CDR1 as MNHNS and CDR2 as SASEGT. The J segment lost 8 bases and the V segment lost 8 bases, leaving 15 bases of the junction unmatched. The CDR3 DNA reads as TGTGCCAGCCATATGAGCACCAGGACAGGGGCCGAAGCTTTCTTT. This codes for CASHMSTRTGAEAFF.

The chain is built from TRBV7-2 and TRBJ2-1; 8 positions match TRBD1. This CDR3 has 16 amino acids. Germline V gene data show CDR1 as SGHTA and CDR2 as FQGNSA. Trimming took 5 bases from V and 4 from J; bases not matched to a gene: 10. The CDR3 DNA sequence: TGTGCCAGCAGCCCCGGTGGCCAGGGGGCATACAATGAGCAGTTCTTC. Encoded protein: CASSPGGQGAYNEQFF.

The chain is built from TRBV7-9 and TRBJ2-1; 8 nucleotides line up with TRBD2. CDR1 and CDR2 from the germline V gene are SEHNR and FQNEAQ (reference sequence). V was pared by 7 bases and J by 4 bases, with 9 bases of the junction left unmatched. The CDR3 has 15 residues. The CDR3 coding sequence is TGTGCCAGCAATGCTTGGCTAGCGGGTTACAATGAGCAGTTCTTC. Protein: CASNAWLAGYNEQFF.